One and the same sample provided the 23 T cell receptor beta chains below, sequenced in a study of T cell changes during pregnancy in multiple sclerosis. TCRdb's table, derived via immunoSEQ multiplex PCR, lists solely in-frame clones and lacks some. This table holds approximately 39,000 clones, roughly 89% found once. Sequencing was performed on CD4+ T cells from peripheral blood mononuclear cells, taken in the second trimester of pregnancy. The receptors come from a female donor with multiple sclerosis, enrolled in a pregnancy study.

V and J are TRBV14 and TRBJ2-7; 11 nucleotides agree with TRBD2. This CDR3 region has 15 residues. The V segment lost 6 bases and the J segment 4 bases; nucleotides outside the gene matches: 8. CDR1 and CDR2 (germline): SGHDN, FVKESK. CDR3 residues: CASSPRGLAAYEQYF. The CDR3 nucleotides read TGTGCCAGCAGTCCAAGGGGACTAGCGGCGTACGAGCAGTACTTC. Based on the CDR3 plus reference TRBV14 and TRBJ2-7, the full variable domain is EAGVTQFPSHSVIEKGQTVTLRCDPISGHDNLYWYRRVMGKEIKFLLHFVKESKQDESGMPNNRFLAERTGGTYSTLKVQPAELEDSGVYFCASSPRGLAAYEQYFGPGTRLTVT.

The rearrangement links TRBV6-1 to TRBJ2-1, with TRBD1 matching over 8 bases. V shed 6 bases, J shed 5 bases, and the junction held 6 bases outside the gene matches. CDR3 length: 14 amino acids. Germline CDR1 reads MNHNS; CDR2 reads SASEGT. In DNA form, the CDR3 reads TGTGCCAGCAGGAGGACAGGGATAAACAATGAGCAGTTCTTC. This translates into CASRRTGINNEQFF.

This chain uses TRBV7-9 with TRBJ1-1, with 8 bases fitting TRBD1. Trimming at V came to 8 bases and at J to 7 bases, leaving 6 bases not matched to a gene. The germline V gene encodes CDR1 SEHNR and CDR2 FQNEAQ (reference sequence). The CDR3 has 12 residues. The CDR3 protein is CASGGTGREAFF. As DNA, the CDR3 is TGTGCCAGCGGAGGGACAGGCCGTGAAGCTTTCTTT.

The V call is TRBV15, the J call TRBJ2-1; D uncertain. The CDR3 spans 17 residues. From germline, CDR1 is LNHNV and CDR2 YYDKDF (reference sequence). Trimming shortened V by 2 bases and J by 4 bases, and 18 bases separated the two germline ends. Here the CDR3 reads CATSRSTTPTGYNEQFF. The CDR3 region has the DNA TGTGCCACCAGCAGATCCACAACTCCGACTGGTTACAATGAGCAGTTCTTC.

The chain carries TRBV7-3 and TRBJ2-7, with D perhaps matching TRBD2 (5 bases). The V gene's germline CDR1 is SGHTA and CDR2 FQGTGA. Trimming took 2 bases from V and 5 from J, leaving 16 bases between them. This CDR3 has 15 residues. CDR3 loop: CASSLRVSVLHEQYF. DNA of the CDR3: TGTGCCAGCAGCTTACGGGTTAGCGTCCTTCACGAGCAGTACTTC.

The rearrangement uses TRBV7-8 and TRBJ2-1; tentatively, D is TRBD2 (6 bases). The germline V gene encodes CDR1 SGHVS and CDR2 FQNEAQ. The V end was cut by 5 bases, the J end by 0 bases, with 11 bases between. CDR3 length: 15 residues. The CDR3 is CASSDSGRSYNEQFF. CDR3 coding DNA: TGTGCCAGCAGCGATAGCGGACGCTCCTACAATGAGCAGTTCTTC.

The chain combines TRBV19 with TRBJ2-5, with TRBD2 matching 16 bases. J was trimmed by 4 bases and V by 3 bases; bases with no gene match: 5. Germline V gives CDR1 LNHDA, CDR2 SQIVND (reference sequence). The CDR3 length is 17 residues. Here the CDR3 DNA reads TGTGCCAGTAGTATCGGGACTAGCGGGAGGGCCATAGAGACCCAGTACTTC. It encodes CASSIGTSGRAIETQYF.

V and J are TRBV6-1 and TRBJ1-5; D possibly corresponds to TRBD1 (5 bases). This CDR3 is built from 17 residues. V was trimmed by 4 bases and J by 7 bases, leaving 23 bases between them. Germline CDR1 MNHNS, CDR2 SASEGT. CDR3 DNA: TGTGCCAGCAGTGCCTTGATCCAGGGAAGCGACGGCCAGCCCCAGCATTTT. It encodes CASSALIQGSDGQPQHF.

This rearrangement joins TRBV27 to TRBJ1-3; D possibly corresponds to TRBD1 (6 bases). Trimming cost V 3 bases and J 0 bases, with 9 bases left between them. Germline-derived CDR1 and CDR2 are MNHEY and SMNVEV (reference sequence). CDR3 length: 15 residues. CDR3 loop: CASSLTGYSGNTIYF. Here the CDR3 DNA reads TGTGCCAGCAGTTTGACAGGTTACTCTGGAAACACCATATATTTT.

V is TRBV7-2 and J is TRBJ2-5; 8 bases map to TRBD2. The CDR3 is 15 amino acids. Trimming at V came to 4 bases and at J to 7 bases, leaving 11 bases not matched to a gene. Germline V CDR1 and CDR2: SGHTA, FQGNSA. The CDR3 reads CASSSPGTRPGTQYF. DNA for the CDR3: TGTGCCAGCAGCTCGCCCGGGACTAGACCGGGGACCCAGTACTTC. Variable domain in full (rest from reference TRBV7-2 and TRBJ2-5): GAGVSQSPSNKVTEKGKDVELRCDPISGHTALYWYRQSLGQGLEFLIYFQGNSAPDKSGLPSDRFSAERTGGSVSTLTIQRTQQEDSAVYLCASSSPGTRPGTQYFGPGTRLLVL.

The V and J genes are TRBV9 and TRBJ2-7; 7 bases align to TRBD1. The ends lost 3 bases at V and 5 bases at J; junction bases unmatched: 5. The CDR3 runs to 13 residues. CDR1 and CDR2 from the germline V gene are SGDLS and YYNGEE. The CDR3, as DNA: TGTGCCAGCAGCGCTACAGGGGTAGACGAGCAGTACTTC. Translation: CASSATGVDEQYF.

The chain couples TRBV7-9 to TRBJ2-5, with 9 positions matching TRBD1. CDR3 length: 14 amino acids. Unmatched junction bases numbered 6, after V lost 5 bases and J lost 5 bases. Germline V gene sequence: CDR1 SEHNR, CDR2 FQNEAQ (reference sequence). CDR3 residues: CASSRDRVGETQYF. Written as DNA, the CDR3 is TGTGCCAGCAGCCGGGACAGGGTAGGGGAGACCCAGTACTTC.

The V gene is TRBV6-1, the J gene TRBJ2-3; 7 bases are a match to TRBD2. This CDR3 has 14 amino acids. The germline V gene has CDR1 MNHNS and CDR2 SASEGT. J lost 6 bases, V lost 7 bases, and 10 bases had no gene match. Here the CDR3 DNA reads TGTGCCAGCATGCCTCAAGGGAGGGCGGATACGCAGTATTTT. This gives the protein CASMPQGRADTQYF.

This sequence joins TRBV25-1 and TRBJ2-3; possibly TRBD1 for D (6 bases). Trimming stripped 1 base from V and 2 bases from J, with 19 bases between. The CDR3 runs 18 residues. Germline CDR1 is MGHDK and CDR2 is SYGVNS. The CDR3 DNA follows: TGTGCCAGCAGTGAATCTGGAAAGGCGTGGGGGCCCACAGATACGCAGTATTTT. Encoded protein: CASSESGKAWGPTDTQYF.

As to this clone: This same CDR3 is encoded by further DNA sequences in the sample. The J gene is TRBJ2-1, the V gene TRBV5-1; the D gene is possibly TRBD2 (5 bases). V was cut by 5 bases and J by 4 bases, with 10 bases left in between. CDR1 and CDR2 (germline): SGHRS, YFSETQ. The CDR3 sequence is 13 residues long. This CDR3 reads CASSSDSYNEQFF. The DNA of the CDR3 is TGCGCCAGCAGTTCGGACTCTTACAATGAGCAGTTCTTC.

This clone was counted a single time. V gene TRBV6-5 combines with J gene TRBJ2-1; D is ambiguous. The CDR3 is 16 residues long. Germline CDR1 and CDR2: MNHEY and SVGAGI. Trimming cost V 4 bases and J 0 bases, with 13 bases left between them. The chain's CDR3 is CASSWQKTPSYNEQFF. DNA for the CDR3: TGTGCCAGCAGTTGGCAGAAAACCCCCTCCTACAATGAGCAGTTCTTC.

J is TRBJ1-2 and V is TRBV7-2, with D possibly TRBD1 on 5 matching bases. The CDR3 totals 14 residues. Looked up from germline, CDR1 is SGHTA and CDR2 is FQGNSA. Trimming removed 4 bases from V and 3 bases from J, with 12 bases in between. The CDR3 coding sequence is TGTGCCAGCAGCTCACCCCCGGGGGACTATGGCTACACCTTC. Its protein product is CASSSPPGDYGYTF.

V gene TRBV5-1 combines with J gene TRBJ2-4, with D perhaps matching TRBD2 (5 bases). V was shortened by 4 bases and J by 3 bases, with 17 bases between the two germline ends. Germline V lookup: CDR1 SGHRS, CDR2 YFSETQ. This CDR3 spans 16 amino acids. In DNA, the CDR3 is TGCGCCAGCAGCCTCGGACTCACCCTTGACAAAAACATTCAGTACTTC. Its protein product is CASSLGLTLDKNIQYF.

V and J are TRBV27 and TRBJ2-5, with a weak D call TRBD1 (6 bases). V lost 8 bases and J lost 4, with 17 bases in between. This CDR3 has 14 amino acids. Germline values: CDR1 MNHEY, CDR2 SMNVEV (reference sequence). CDR3 region: CASRYTGLRETQYF. In nucleotides, the CDR3 is TGTGCCAGCCGTTACACAGGGTTGAGAGAGACCCAGTACTTC.

This chain uses TRBV9 with TRBJ2-5; 14 positions agree with TRBD2. V trimming: 6 bases; J trimming: 4 bases; junction bases outside the gene matches: 11. The CDR3 is made up of 17 amino acids. CDR1 is SGDLS and CDR2 is YYNGEE in the germline V gene. CDR3 loop: CASTPTSGRGWGETQYF. In DNA form, the CDR3 reads TGTGCCAGCACCCCGACTAGCGGGAGGGGGTGGGGAGAGACCCAGTACTTC.

This rearrangement joins TRBV7-6 to TRBJ1-3, with D perhaps TRBD1 (5 bases). The germline V gene has CDR1 SGHVS and CDR2 FNYEAQ. The CDR3 contains 15 residues. Trimming took 1 base from V and 0 from J, leaving 7 bases between them. In nucleotides, the CDR3 is TGTGCCAGCAGCTTAGGACAGCTCTCTGGAAACACCATATATTTT. Protein: CASSLGQLSGNTIYF.

The genes are TRBV18 and TRBJ1-3, with 7 bases that match TRBD1. V lost 6 bases, J lost 0 bases, and 11 bases stayed unmatched. Per the germline V gene, CDR1 is KGHSH and CDR2 is LQKENI. The CDR3 loop spans 17 amino acids. CDR3 amino acids: CASSSLQGPSSGNTIYF. The CDR3 bases are TGTGCCAGCTCTTCGTTACAGGGGCCGAGCTCTGGAAACACCATATATTTT.

V usage is TRBV25-1 and J usage is TRBJ1-2; 7 nucleotides line up with TRBD1. The V gene's germline CDR1 is MGHDK and CDR2 SYGVNS. The CDR3 is 13 residues long. The V gene end was trimmed by 6 bases and the J gene end by 5 bases; junction bases not matched to a gene: 6. Written as DNA, the CDR3 is TGTGCCAGCAGACCACAGGGGCCATATGGCTACACCTTC. Its translation: CASRPQGPYGYTF.